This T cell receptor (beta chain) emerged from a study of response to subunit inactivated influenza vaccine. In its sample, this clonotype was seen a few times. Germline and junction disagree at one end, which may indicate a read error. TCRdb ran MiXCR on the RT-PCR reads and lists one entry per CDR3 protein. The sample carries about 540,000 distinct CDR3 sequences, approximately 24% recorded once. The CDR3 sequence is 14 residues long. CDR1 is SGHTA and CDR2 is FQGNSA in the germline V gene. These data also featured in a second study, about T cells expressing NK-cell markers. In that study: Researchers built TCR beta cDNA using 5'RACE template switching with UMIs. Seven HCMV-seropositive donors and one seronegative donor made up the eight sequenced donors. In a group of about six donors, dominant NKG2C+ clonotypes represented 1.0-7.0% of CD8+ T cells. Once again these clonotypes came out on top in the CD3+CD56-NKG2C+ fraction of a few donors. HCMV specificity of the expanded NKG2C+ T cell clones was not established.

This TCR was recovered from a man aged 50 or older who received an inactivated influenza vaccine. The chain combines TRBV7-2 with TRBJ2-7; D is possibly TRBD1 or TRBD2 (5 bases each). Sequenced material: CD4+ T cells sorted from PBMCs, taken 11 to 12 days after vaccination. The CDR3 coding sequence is TGTGCCAGCCGCTTGGGACCCCAAGGCCTAGAGCAGTACTTC. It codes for CASRLGPQGLEQYF.